Reported below is one T cell receptor beta chain. CDR3 length: 15 residues. The germline V gene encodes CDR1 LGHNA and CDR2 YSLEER. The trim removed 1 base at V and 8 bases at J, leaving 6 bases unmatched. Assay used: immunoSEQ multiplex PCR; TCRdb lists only in-frame clones, some missing. The table has 150,000 to 160,000 clones, about 80% seen once; the top ten hold about 0.5%. This entry is derived from a study of blood T cell repertoires in COVID-19. As for the study in general: Samples came from the United States, Italy and Spain, spanning acute and convalescent COVID-19. PBMCs, B-cell-depleted T cells, or T cells provided the cDNA or gDNA that made up the material.

Material: peripheral blood. V is TRBV4-3 and J is TRBJ1-4; 8 positions agree with TRBD1. This receptor was taken from a man in his sixties with acute or convalescent COVID-19. CDR3 protein: CASSQAGTGGEKLFF. The CDR3 bases are TGCGCCAGCAGCCAAGCCGGGACAGGCGGCGAAAAACTGTTTTTT.